This T cell receptor (beta chain) was found in a study of blood T cell repertoires in COVID-19. Study details: Donors in the United States, Italy and Spain gave samples during acute or convalescent COVID-19. Nucleic acid was either cDNA or gDNA, and it came from T cells, B-cell-depleted T cells, or PBMCs.

Authors' data handling: Nucleated cell counts were estimated from reference gene primer amplification. TCRdb keeps only in-frame clones here, not all; method: immunoSEQ multiplex PCR. Clone size and V and J calls were adopted from that table, with D and trimming inferred from the DNA. The table has roughly 59,000 clones, around 80% seen once; the top ten hold more than 7.5%. This CDR3 contains 15 residues. The V gene's germline CDR1 is KGHSH and CDR2 LQKENI. V was trimmed by 6 bases and J by 4 bases, leaving 16 bases between them. Sequenced sample: peripheral blood. The source of this sequence is a human donor in a cohort sampled during active COVID-19. V and J are TRBV18 and TRBJ1-3; no reliable D call. Written as DNA, the CDR3 is TGTGCCAGCTCTCCTGCGGCTGGAGGCGGAAACACCATATATTTT. Translated, it gives CASSPAAGGGNTIYF.